The clone carrying this T cell receptor (beta chain) has a count of ten or more. The CDR3 loop spans 15 amino acids. CDR1 is WSHSY and CDR2 is SAAADI in the germline V gene. The junction had 11 bases not matched to a gene; V was cut back by 10 bases and J by 1 base. The sample belongs to a study of T-cell reconstitution after alpha-beta-depleted transplantation in children. Unique molecular identifiers were used in preparing the TCRbeta library. TCRdb analysed the PCR reads with MiXCR anew, one entry per CDR3 protein. The sample holds 240,000 or so distinct CDR3 sequences, 6.5% to 9% seen once. This specimen consisted of PBMCs, mostly from graft donor cells, obtained 180 days after TCRalphabeta/CD19-depleted stem cell transplant. The clonotype originates from a male patient between 5 and 17 years old who had a stem cell transplant for acute lymphoblastic leukemia, so the T cells may come from the graft donor. The chain has TRBV10-2 and TRBJ2-3; 7 bases agree with TRBD2. DNA for the CDR3: TGCGCCATCATCCTTGAGGGAGGGGGCACAGATACGCAGTATTTT. Its translation is CAIILEGGGTDTQYF.